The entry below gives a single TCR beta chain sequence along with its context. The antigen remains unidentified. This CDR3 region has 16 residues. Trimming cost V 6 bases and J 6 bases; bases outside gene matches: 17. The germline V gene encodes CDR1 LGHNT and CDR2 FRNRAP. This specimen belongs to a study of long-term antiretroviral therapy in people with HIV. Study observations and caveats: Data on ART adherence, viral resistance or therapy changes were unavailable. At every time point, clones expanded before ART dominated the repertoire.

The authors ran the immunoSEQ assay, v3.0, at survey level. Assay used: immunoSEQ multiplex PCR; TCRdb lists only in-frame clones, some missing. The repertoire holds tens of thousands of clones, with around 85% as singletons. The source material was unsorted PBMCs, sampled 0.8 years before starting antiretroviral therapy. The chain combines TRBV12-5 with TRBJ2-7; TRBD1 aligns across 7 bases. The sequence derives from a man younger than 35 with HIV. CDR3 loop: CASGRFEKGALREQYF. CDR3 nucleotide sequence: TGTGCTAGTGGCCGCTTCGAGAAGGGGGCATTACGCGAGCAGTACTTC.